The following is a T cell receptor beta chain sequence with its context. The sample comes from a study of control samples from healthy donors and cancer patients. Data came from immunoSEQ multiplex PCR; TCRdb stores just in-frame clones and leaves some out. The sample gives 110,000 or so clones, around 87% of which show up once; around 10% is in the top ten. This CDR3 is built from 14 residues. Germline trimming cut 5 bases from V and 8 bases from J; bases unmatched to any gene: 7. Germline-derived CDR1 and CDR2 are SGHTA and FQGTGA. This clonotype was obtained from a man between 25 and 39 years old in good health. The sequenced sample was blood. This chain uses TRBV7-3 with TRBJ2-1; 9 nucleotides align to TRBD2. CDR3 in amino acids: CASSKLAGFDEQFF. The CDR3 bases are TGTGCCAGCAGCAAGCTAGCGGGGTTCGATGAGCAGTTCTTC.